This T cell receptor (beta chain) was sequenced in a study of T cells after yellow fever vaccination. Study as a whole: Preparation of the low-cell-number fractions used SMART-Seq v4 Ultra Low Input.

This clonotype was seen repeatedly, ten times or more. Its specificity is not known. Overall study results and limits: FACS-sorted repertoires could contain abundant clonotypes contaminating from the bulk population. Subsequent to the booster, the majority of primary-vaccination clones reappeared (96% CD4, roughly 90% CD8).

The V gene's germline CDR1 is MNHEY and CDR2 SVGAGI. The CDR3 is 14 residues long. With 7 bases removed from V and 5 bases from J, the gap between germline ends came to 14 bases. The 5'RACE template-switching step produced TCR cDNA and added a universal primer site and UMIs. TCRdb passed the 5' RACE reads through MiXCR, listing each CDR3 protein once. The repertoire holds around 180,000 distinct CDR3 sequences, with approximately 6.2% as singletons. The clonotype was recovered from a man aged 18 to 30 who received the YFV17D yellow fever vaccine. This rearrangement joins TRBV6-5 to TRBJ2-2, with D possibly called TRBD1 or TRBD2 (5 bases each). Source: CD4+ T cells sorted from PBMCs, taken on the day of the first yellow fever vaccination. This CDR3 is CASTKLGVTGELFF. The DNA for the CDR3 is TGTGCCAGCACTAAGTTGGGGGTAACCGGGGAGCTGTTTTTT.